This T cell receptor beta chain is drawn from a study of T cell responses to AZD1222 COVID-19 vaccine. General observations from the study: Spike as a whole was targeted by vaccine-associated CD4 TCRs, dominant at 160-218 and 743-854. Donors skewed white British and female; clonal diversity was possibly underestimated. In the spike-specific TCR repertoire, nearly half reportedly target unmutated variant regions. Receipt of two AZD1222 doses was followed by a rise in Spike-specific TCR breadth and depth.

Assay used: immunoSEQ multiplex PCR; TCRdb lists only in-frame clones, some missing. Of more than 95,000 clones in the sample, approximately 86% are singletons; the top ten hold 8% to 10%. To note about this clone: Its antigen is unknown.

Trimming cost V 1 base and J 5 bases, with 9 bases left between them. This CDR3 spans 14 amino acids. From germline, CDR1 is LNHDA and CDR2 SQIVND (reference sequence). Source: peripheral blood, taken on day 0 of AZD1222 vaccination. The source of this sequence is an adult in good health. The chain employs TRBV19 and TRBJ1-5; D is uncertain. CDR3 amino acids: CASSIGRIDQPQHF. The CDR3 DNA follows: TGTGCCAGTAGTATAGGCAGAATTGATCAGCCCCAGCATTTT.